The 15 T cell receptor beta chains given below trace back to one sample, sequenced in a study of CD8+CD57+ T cells in acquired aplastic anemia. The TCR beta profiling, which covered VDJ combination and CDR3 sequence, was carried out using genomic DNA as the template. TCRdb called the reads again in MiXCR, with one record for every CDR3 protein. This table holds some 410,000 distinct CDR3 sequences, approximately 70% found once. Sequenced: sorted CD4+, CD8+, or CD8+CD57+ T cells (not recorded which) from PBMCs. The receptors originated from a human donor in good health, serving as a control.

The chain recombines TRBV7-3 with TRBJ1-5, with TRBD1 as a possible D gene (6 bases). V was trimmed by 0 bases and J by 10 bases, leaving 22 bases between them. This CDR3 region has 17 residues. Germline CDR1 and CDR2: SGHTA and FQGTGA. The CDR3 DNA sequence: TGTGCCAGCAGCTTAACGTGGGGGGGCAATGAGCAGTTCCCCCAGCATTTT. Its translation is CASSLTWGGNEQFPQHF.

This clonotype was recorded many times. This chain links TRBV27 with TRBJ1-4; perhaps TRBD1 as D (6 bases). The germline V gene encodes CDR1 MNHEY and CDR2 SMNVEV (reference sequence). The V end was cut by 1 base, the J end by 4 bases, with 10 bases between. CDR3 size: 15 residues. CDR3 sequence: CASSLYGQYNEKLFF. In DNA, the CDR3 is TGTGCCAGCAGTTTATATGGACAGTATAATGAAAAACTGTTTTTT.

This clonotype was seen many times. CDR3 nucleotides: TGTGCCAGCAGGGACCGCGCAGATACGCAGTATTTT. Translating gives CASRDRADTQYF. The chain has TRBV2 and TRBJ2-3; D ambiguous. Germline loops: CDR1 SNHLY, CDR2 FYNNEI. Trimming cost V 6 bases and J 4 bases, with 8 bases left between them. The CDR3 covers 12 residues.

With respect to this clonotype: Here the CDR3 omits its conserved ending phenylalanine or tryptophan, so a read error is the likely source. The limits of the CDR3 on the DNA are not certain, so only TCRdb's listed CDR3 is given. The chain uses TRBV14 and TRBJ1-1; no DNA check was done on the table's D call, TRBD1. Germline V gives CDR1 SGHDN, CDR2 FVKESK. The CDR3 totals 13 residues, both ends included. The CDR3 reads CASSPAVLRAGHL.

To note about this clonotype: Being one base from a much bigger clone, this may be a read error. The rearrangement uses TRBV12-3 or TRBV12-4 and TRBJ1-2; the D gene is possibly TRBD1 (6 bases). The CDR3 totals 13 residues. V was shortened by 8 bases and J by 5 bases, with 15 bases between the two germline ends. The CDR3 DNA reads as TGTGCCAGCTCTTCTGGAGGACAGTATGGCTACACCTTC. This encodes CASSSGGQYGYTF.

The rearrangement joins TRBV7-8 to TRBJ2-7, with TRBD1 matching over 7 bases. Trimming cost V 2 bases and J 7 bases; bases outside gene matches: 11. The length of the CDR3 is 15 residues. Germline CDR1 reads SGHVS; CDR2 reads FQNEAQ. The CDR3 nucleotides are TGTGCCAGCAGCTTACAAGCAGGGGGAGTTGAGGAGCAGTACTTC. Its protein is CASSLQAGGVEEQYF. The entire variable domain, with the rest obtained from reference TRBV7-8 and TRBJ2-7, is as follows: GAGVSQSPRYKVAKRGQDVALRCDPISGHVSLFWYQQALGQGPEFLTYFQNEAQLDKSGLPSDRFFAERPEGSVSTLKIQRTQQEDSAVYLCASSLQAGGVEEQYFGPGTRLTVT.

The chain recombines TRBV11-1 with TRBJ1-1, with D hard to call. CDR3 length equals 12 residues. Germline V gene lookup returns CDR1 SGHAT and CDR2 FQDESV (reference sequence). Deletions cut 6 bases from V and 8 bases from J, with 13 bases between. The CDR3, as DNA: TGTGCCAGCAGTCGCACCCCGGGGGAAGCTTTCTTT. It specifies CASSRTPGEAFF.

Of note for this clonotype: At one of its ends the junction is not consistent with the germline gene, which may arise from a read error. This chain connects TRBV7-2 to TRBJ1-1, with D possibly matching TRBD1 (5 bases). Germline CDR1 reads SGHTA; CDR2 reads FQGNSA. The CDR3 totals 15 residues. The CDR3 protein is CASSLDGSGDTEAFF. As DNA, the CDR3 is TGCGCCAGCAGCTTGGATGGATCGGGGGACACTGAAGCTTTCTTT.

In this sample, this clonotype turned up many times. The chain has TRBV7-3 and TRBJ2-5; 12 nucleotides align to TRBD2. V lost 5 bases to trimming and J lost 5 bases; unmatched junction nucleotides: 9. Germline loops: CDR1 SGHTA, CDR2 FQGTGA. This CDR3 contains 16 residues. The CDR3 nucleotides are TGTGCCAGCAGCCCCCGCGGACTAGCGGGGTTGGAGACCCAGTACTTC. Protein: CASSPRGLAGLETQYF.

This chain connects TRBV6-1 to TRBJ2-3; possibly TRBD1 for D (5 bases). The V gene lost 9 bases and the J gene lost 2 bases, with 12 bases spanning the gap. The germline CDR1 and CDR2 sequences are MNHNS and SASEGT. This CDR3 comprises 13 residues. The DNA for the CDR3 is TGTGCCAGGAATCCAGGGTCCACAGATACGCAGTATTTT. This sequence encodes CARNPGSTDTQYF.

The gene calls are TRBV12-3 or TRBV12-4 and TRBJ2-3, with D tentatively TRBD1 or TRBD2 (5 bases each). V dropped 7 bases and J dropped 6 bases, with 20 bases sitting between them. This CDR3 region has 15 residues. In DNA, the CDR3 is TGTGCCAGCAAGATAGGCTCGGGGCGTTCGGATACGCAGTATTTT. This gives the protein CASKIGSGRSDTQYF.

The chain couples TRBV5-6 to TRBJ2-7; possible D gene TRBD1, 6 bases. The V end lost 2 bases, the J end lost 3 bases, and 12 bases lay between the germline ends. The CDR3 has 14 amino acids. The germline gives CDR1 SGHDT, CDR2 YYEEEE. CDR3 amino acids: CASSFNRAHYEQYF. CDR3 nucleotides: TGTGCCAGCAGCTTCAACAGGGCGCACTACGAGCAGTACTTC.

Worth noting for this clonotype: No conserved phenylalanine or tryptophan ends this CDR3, so it is likely a read error. The DNA is left out, because the CDR3 cannot be placed on it with certainty; the CDR3 is given as TCRdb lists it. J is TRBJ1-2 and V is TRBV7-2; the table assigns TRBD1, which was not confirmed against the DNA. The germline CDR1 and CDR2 sequences are SGHTA and FQGNSA. The CDR3 is 13 residues long, counting both termini. CDR3 region: CASSRVRGRGAYV.

The V and J genes are TRBV13 and TRBJ1-6; 8 bases line up with TRBD1. V was clipped by 4 bases and J by 9 bases; unmatched bases: 8. This CDR3 contains 15 residues. CDR1 is PRHDT and CDR2 is FYEKMQ in the germline V gene (reference sequence). As DNA, the CDR3 is TGTGCCAGCAGCTGGCCAGGGGGCTCGGGTTCACCCCTCCACTTT. Amino acids: CASSWPGGSGSPLHF. The full variable domain, its missing parts supplied by reference TRBV13 and TRBJ1-6, is AAGVIQSPRHLIKEKRETATLKCYPIPRHDTVYWYQQGPGQDPQFLISFYEKMQSDKGSIPDRFSAQQFSDYHSELNMSSLELGDSALYFCASSWPGGSGSPLHFGNGTRLTVT.

This clonotype was picked up many times. V and J are TRBV7-9 and TRBJ2-7; D is ambiguous. V lost 1 base and J lost 3, with 7 bases in between. Germline V gives CDR1 SEHNR, CDR2 FQNEAQ (reference sequence). This CDR3 has 13 amino acids. CDR3 DNA: TGTGCCAGCAGCTTAGGGTCTGTCTACGAGCAGTACTTC. It encodes CASSLGSVYEQYF.